A selection of T cell receptor beta chains follows, all from one sample in a study of blood T cell repertoires in COVID-19. Profiled with immunoSEQ multiplex PCR; TCRdb holds only in-frame clones, not every one. The data contain 300,000 to 400,000 clones, 87% of them singletons. What was sequenced was peripheral blood. These receptors were collected from a woman aged 45-65 years with COVID-19, enrolled during active disease. Both conserved end residues are trimmed from each CDR3.

TRBV2	TRBJ1-4	15	ASNRRQILGQNEKLF
TRBV18	TRBJ2-7	14	ASSPQEGGASYEQY
TRBV29-1	TRBJ1-5	12	SVAVGTGNQPQH
TRBV5-5	TRBJ1-2	13	ASSFPGGPVYGYT
TRBV30	TRBJ1-5	13	AWSGAGANNQPQH
TRBV9	TRBJ1-2	14	ASSVAFGQDSYGYT
TRBV14	TRBJ1-4	12	ASSRRPRGEKLF
TRBV2	TRBJ2-7	13	ASRTSGRASDEQY
TRBV28	TRBJ1-2	11	ASSYGTVNGYT
TRBV4-3	TRBJ2-3	10	ASSQARDTQY
TRBV24-1	TRBJ1-5	14	ATSEKGTGKSQPQH
TRBV7-9	TRBJ2-5	14	ASSLGLAGDQETQY
TRBV5-1	TRBJ2-1	12	ASMVAGGGNEQF
TRBV5-6	TRBJ2-7	14	ASSLPPGQSKYEQY
TRBV3-1/TRBV3-2	TRBJ2-1	14	ASSRRQGRIHNEQF
TRBV25-1	TRBJ2-1	15	ASSELTVRQVYNEQF
TRBV27	TRBJ2-7	18	ASSLSTPFRPGGASYEQY